Below are 28 T cell receptor beta chains sequenced from a single sample in a study of cytomegalovirus exposure and HLA in healthy donors. 13 Jbeta primers and 60 Vbeta primers were used for the PCR. Produced via immunoSEQ multiplex PCR; TCRdb's table is partial and in-frame only. The sample includes over 100,000 clones, more than 75% of them seen just once. Sequenced material: PBMCs. The receptors derive from a woman aged 30 to 39 in good health and CMV-seronegative.

For the CDR3, the DNA is TGCGCCAGCAGCTTAATGGGACTAGCGGCCCCCAGGCGGACCGGGGAGCTGTTTTTT. Translation gives CASSLMGLAAPRRTGELFF. This chain connects TRBV5-1 to TRBJ2-2, with TRBD2 matching 11 bases. V shed 2 bases and J 5 bases; nucleotides not matched to a gene: 14. Per germline, CDR1 SGHRS and CDR2 YFSETQ. The CDR3 has 19 residues.

This sequence joins TRBV6-5 and TRBJ1-2, with D uncertain. Between the trimmed V and J ends, which lost 0 bases and 4 bases, there was a span of 12 bases. The V gene's germline CDR1 is MNHEY and CDR2 SVGAGI. The CDR3 spans 15 residues. The CDR3, as DNA: TGTGCCAGCAGTTACTCGATCTTGGAGATCTATGGCTACACCTTC. It yields the protein CASSYSILEIYGYTF.

The V call is TRBV7-2, the J call TRBJ2-4; 8 bases align to TRBD2. Germline V gives CDR1 SGHTA, CDR2 FQGNSA. This CDR3 comprises 15 residues. The ends lost 4 bases at V and 4 bases at J; junction bases unmatched: 6. The CDR3 is CASSSPGLDKNIQYF. The DNA for the CDR3 is TGTGCCAGCAGCTCCCCGGGACTAGATAAAAACATTCAGTACTTC. Full variable domain (remainder filled in from reference TRBV7-2 and TRBJ2-4): GAGVSQSPSNKVTEKGKDVELRCDPISGHTALYWYRQSLGQGLEFLIYFQGNSAPDKSGLPSDRFSAERTGGSVSTLTIQRTQQEDSAVYLCASSSPGLDKNIQYFGAGTRLSVL.

The rearrangement uses TRBV28 and TRBJ1-4; 7 bases match TRBD1. Looked up from germline, CDR1 is MDHEN and CDR2 is SYDVKM. V dropped 3 bases and J dropped 6; count of bases not matched to a gene: 4. CDR3 size: 14 residues. The CDR3 region is CASSFRQGDEKLFF. For the CDR3, the DNA is TGTGCCAGCAGTTTCCGCCAGGGGGATGAAAAACTGTTTTTT.

The chain links TRBV5-6 to TRBJ2-2, with D possibly being TRBD1 (5 bases). The length of the CDR3 is 15 residues. The V gene's germline CDR1 is SGHDT and CDR2 YYEEEE. Trimming pared 2 bases from V and 1 base from J, leaving 9 bases between. CDR3 sequence (DNA): TGTGCCAGCAGCTTTATACAGGTGAACACCGGGGAGCTGTTTTTT. Residues: CASSFIQVNTGELFF.

This chain uses TRBV27 with TRBJ2-1; 8 positions agree with TRBD2. The CDR3 is 15 amino acids. The germline CDR1 and CDR2 sequences are MNHEY and SMNVEV (reference sequence). Trimming took 5 bases from V and 3 from J; bases not matched to a gene: 6. CDR3 region: CASSTREGLYNEQFF. The CDR3 DNA reads as TGTGCCAGCAGTACACGGGAGGGCCTCTACAATGAGCAGTTCTTC.

The rearrangement joins TRBV27 to TRBJ1-2, with 10 positions matching TRBD1. J was trimmed by 1 base and V by 5 bases; bases with no gene match: 4. CDR3 length: 15 residues. Germline loops: CDR1 MNHEY, CDR2 SMNVEV (reference sequence). CDR3 in DNA: TGTGCCAGCAGTATTCGGACAGGGGGTAACTATGGCTACACCTTC. Translation gives CASSIRTGGNYGYTF.

The chain is built from TRBV5-4 and TRBJ2-7; a weak D match, TRBD1 (5 bases). This CDR3 spans 13 amino acids. The V end was cut by 3 bases, the J end by 2 bases, with 9 bases between. Germline CDR1 reads SGHNT; CDR2 reads YYREEE (reference sequence). The chain's CDR3 is CASSSATAYEQYF. The DNA for the CDR3 is TGTGCCAGCAGCTCGGCGACAGCCTACGAGCAGTACTTC.

The V gene is TRBV10-3, the J gene TRBJ2-5; D remains unclear. The CDR3 runs to 16 residues. V lost 3 bases to trimming and J lost 4 bases, with 18 bases between them. Germline loops: CDR1 ENHRY, CDR2 SYGVKD. The CDR3 region has the DNA TGTGCCATCAGTGACTGGCGGCCCCCATTGGGAGAGACCCAGTACTTC. Residues: CAISDWRPPLGETQYF.

The chain is built from TRBV29-1 and TRBJ1-4; 8 positions match TRBD1. The junction had 5 bases not matched to a gene; V was cut back by 6 bases and J by 8 bases. Germline V gene data show CDR1 as SQVTM and CDR2 as ANQGSEA. This CDR3 contains 12 residues. CDR3 coding DNA: TGCAGCGTAGGACAGGGCGGGGAAAAACTGTTTTTT. This gives the protein CSVGQGGEKLFF.

The chain carries TRBV6-5 and TRBJ1-2; D is perhaps TRBD1 (5 bases). Germline V gene sequence: CDR1 MNHEY, CDR2 SVGAGI. CDR3 length: 15 residues. The V gene lost 2 bases and the J gene lost 2 bases, with 12 bases spanning the gap. DNA of the CDR3: TGTGCCAGCAGTTACACGGGCAGGGCAAACTATGGCTACACCTTC. It translates to CASSYTGRANYGYTF.

The CDR3 DNA follows: TGTGCCAGCAGTTTCTGGGGGACTAAGGATGGGGCTGAAGCTTTCTTT. Its protein product is CASSFWGTKDGAEAFF. The rearrangement joins TRBV28 to TRBJ1-1, with D perhaps TRBD1 (5 bases). Trimming shortened V by 3 bases and J by 6 bases, and 20 bases separated the two germline ends. The germline CDR1 and CDR2 sequences are MDHEN and SYDVKM. This CDR3 contains 16 residues. The variable domain in full, with the rest retrieved from reference TRBV28 and TRBJ1-1, is DVKVTQSSRYLVKRTGEKVFLECVQDMDHENMFWYRQDPGLGLRLIYFSYDVKMKEKGDIPEGYSVSREKKERFSLILESASTNQTSMYLCASSFWGTKDGAEAFFGQGTRLTVV.

The chain has TRBV5-5 and TRBJ2-3; 8 nucleotides align to TRBD2. V gave up 1 base and J gave up 1 base; unmatched junction bases: 5. CDR1 and CDR2 (germline): SGHKS, YYEKEE (reference sequence). The CDR3 consists of 16 residues. CDR3 sequence (DNA): TGTGCCAGCAGCTTGCTCGGGCGGGGGGGCACAGATACGCAGTATTTT. Protein: CASSLLGRGGTDTQYF.

This clone has just one count. V is TRBV27 and J is TRBJ1-1; 8 bases are a match to TRBD1. Germline V gene lookup returns CDR1 MNHEY and CDR2 SMNVEV (reference sequence). The CDR3 totals 11 residues. The V and J ends lost 6 bases and 12 bases, in that order; junction bases with no gene match: 6. The CDR3 loop reads CASRGGTGPFF. The CDR3 DNA is TGTGCCAGCAGGGGGGGGACAGGACCTTTCTTT.

The V gene is TRBV9, the J gene TRBJ1-4; D perhaps matches TRBD1 (6 bases). V shed 0 bases and J shed 2 bases, with 11 bases lying between them. Per germline, CDR1 SGDLS and CDR2 YYNGEE. The CDR3 spans 16 residues. CDR3 coding DNA: TGTGCCAGCAGCGTAGGAGGGGGTAGGACTAATGAAAAACTGTTTTTT. Protein product: CASSVGGGRTNEKLFF.

The J gene is TRBJ2-6, the V gene TRBV30; D gene unclear. V lost 0 bases and J lost 1, with 7 bases in between. The CDR3 loop spans 15 amino acids. CDR1 GTSNPN and CDR2 SVGIG come from the germline V gene (reference sequence). CDR3 DNA sequence: TGTGCCTGGAGTGTAGTCCTATCTGGGGCCAACGTCCTGACTTTC. Translation gives CAWSVVLSGANVLTF.

The chain links TRBV18 to TRBJ2-7; 14 bases match TRBD2. The trim removed 4 bases at V and 2 bases at J, leaving 7 bases unmatched. Germline values: CDR1 KGHSH, CDR2 LQKENI. This CDR3 has 17 amino acids. The CDR3 reads CASSRPGTSGSPYEQYF. The CDR3 DNA is TGTGCCAGCTCACGACCCGGGACTAGCGGGAGTCCCTACGAGCAGTACTTC.

About this clone: This sample also contains other DNA sequences that code for the same CDR3. The V gene is TRBV19, the J gene TRBJ1-5; TRBD1 might be the D (6 bases). The CDR3 contains 14 residues. V was trimmed by 5 bases and J by 2 bases, leaving 10 bases between them. The germline CDR1 and CDR2 sequences are LNHDA and SQIVND (reference sequence). Written as DNA, the CDR3 is TGTGCCAGTAGTGGGGGGGCAGGCAATCAGCCCCAGCATTTT. Its protein product is CASSGGAGNQPQHF.

This clone was observed a handful of times. Other nucleotide sequences in the sample specify the same CDR3. The V call is TRBV6-1, the J call TRBJ1-4; D may be TRBD1 (6 bases). The CDR3 has 13 residues. Germline V lookup: CDR1 MNHNS, CDR2 SASEGT. V gave up 4 bases and J gave up 7 bases, with 10 bases separating them. As DNA, the CDR3 is TGTGCCAGCAGTGCGGACAGAGCTGAAAAACTGTTTTTT. It specifies CASSADRAEKLFF.

This clone counts as medium-sized. The chain links TRBV25-1 to TRBJ1-6; tentative D call: TRBD1 (5 bases). Trimming removed 1 base at V and 7 bases at J, with 17 bases between. Germline CDR1 is MGHDK and CDR2 is SYGVNS. CDR3 length: 17 amino acids. The chain's CDR3 is CASSELGDGGANSPLHF. DNA for the CDR3: TGTGCCAGCAGTGAATTGGGTGACGGGGGTGCCAATTCACCCCTCCACTTT.

In regard to this clone: The same CDR3 arises from other DNA sequences in this sample as well. The chain combines TRBV7-8 with TRBJ1-5; TRBD1 matches at 7 bases. The trim removed 4 bases at V and 5 bases at J, leaving 5 bases unmatched. The CDR3 covers 14 residues. Per the germline V gene, CDR1 is SGHVS and CDR2 is FQNEAQ. This chain's CDR3 is CASSSPTGHQPQHF. The CDR3 DNA is TGTGCCAGCAGCTCCCCGACAGGGCATCAGCCCCAGCATTTT.

The chain carries TRBV30 and TRBJ1-3; 8 bases align to TRBD1. Germline lookup yields CDR1 GTSNPN and CDR2 SVGIG (reference sequence). Germline trimming cut 5 bases from V and 9 bases from J; bases unmatched to any gene: 18. The CDR3 is 16 residues long. CDR3 nucleotides: TGTGCCTGGCGGTTTTTCGGACAGGGTGCCTCAGCCACCATATATTTT. Amino acids: CAWRFFGQGASATIYF.

The chain uses TRBV6-6 and TRBJ2-5; TRBD2 aligns across 7 bases. V trimming: 7 bases; J trimming: 7 bases; junction bases outside the gene matches: 6. This CDR3 has 12 residues. The germline V gene encodes CDR1 MNHNY and CDR2 SVGAGI (reference sequence). The CDR3 reads CASTTPGGTQYF. The CDR3 DNA follows: TGTGCCAGCACCACCCCGGGGGGGACCCAGTACTTC.

The rearrangement uses TRBV2 and TRBJ1-1, with D perhaps matching TRBD1 (5 bases). The CDR3 loop spans 15 amino acids. With 10 bases removed from V and 8 bases from J, the gap between germline ends came to 26 bases. The V gene's germline CDR1 is SNHLY and CDR2 FYNNEI. The CDR3 nucleotides are TGTGCCAACAGGCGCGGGCCTACCTCCGTAAGGGAAGCTTTCTTT. Its protein is CANRRGPTSVREAFF.

CDR3 bases: TGTGCCAGCAGAGGGACAGGCACAGATACGCAGTATTTT. Protein sequence: CASRGTGTDTQYF. The V and J genes are TRBV9 and TRBJ2-3; 7 bases match TRBD1. V was pared by 5 bases and J by 1 base, with 1 base of the junction left unmatched. The CDR3 contains 13 residues. Germline-derived CDR1 and CDR2 are SGDLS and YYNGEE.

The chain combines TRBV6-1 with TRBJ2-6, with 8 positions matching TRBD2. With V trimmed by 1 base and J by 0 bases, 5 bases remained unmatched. In germline, CDR1 is MNHNS, CDR2 SASEGT. CDR3 size: 18 residues. CDR3 protein: CASSEGAGGHSGANVLTF. CDR3 nucleotides: TGTGCCAGCAGTGAAGGTGCGGGAGGACACTCTGGGGCCAACGTCCTGACTTTC.

The J gene is TRBJ2-1, the V gene TRBV11-2; tentative D call: TRBD1 (5 bases). V was clipped by 6 bases and J by 5 bases, with 23 bases between them. The length of the CDR3 is 17 residues. The germline gives CDR1 SGHAT, CDR2 FQNNGV. In DNA form, the CDR3 reads TGTGCCAGCAGAACCTCTTGGGGCAGCGAGTCCGACAATGAGCAGTTCTTC. Its translation is CASRTSWGSESDNEQFF.

CDR3 protein: CAWSVRGSGNTIYF. The DNA of the CDR3 is TGTGCCTGGAGTGTTAGGGGAAGTGGAAACACCATATATTTT. The chain uses TRBV30 and TRBJ1-3, with D tentatively TRBD1 (5 bases). Per germline, CDR1 GTSNPN and CDR2 SVGIG (reference sequence). This CDR3 comprises 14 residues. V was cut by 0 bases and J by 3 bases, with 9 bases left in between.